Below, 30 T cell receptor beta chains from the same sample are listed, as sequenced in a study of EBV T-cell therapy then PD-1 blockade in nasopharyngeal carcinoma. Their target antigens are unknown. Libraries were prepared by immunoSEQ multiplex PCR; TCRdb keeps only in-frame clonotypes and omits some of them. The sample yields roughly 15,000 clones, around 84% seen once. As to treatment: AdE1-LMPpoly-expanded autologous EBV-specific T-cell therapy followed by anti-PD-1 nivolumab. This specimen consisted of CD8+ T cells from blood, obtained at approximately day 99 from a patient whose treatment included autologous EBV-specific T cells and nivolumab. Receptors were obtained from a man aged 40-55 years with nasopharyngeal carcinoma.

This chain connects TRBV5-1 to TRBJ1-1, with D possibly matching TRBD1 (6 bases). The V and J ends lost 0 bases and 3 bases respectively, with 9 bases between them. The CDR3 is 14 amino acids. The V gene's germline CDR1 is SGHRS and CDR2 YFSETQ. The CDR3 nucleotides are TGCGCCAGCAGCTTGGCGGGGACACACACTGAAGCTTTCTTT. Amino acids: CASSLAGTHTEAFF.

J is TRBJ2-7 and V is TRBV15, with 10 bases that match TRBD1. CDR1 is LNHNV and CDR2 is YYDKDF in the germline V gene (reference sequence). V lost 4 bases and J lost 6; bases outside the gene matches: 15. The CDR3 contains 17 residues. The CDR3 nucleotides read TGTGCCACCAGCACCCGGTGGGACAGGGGCCCCCAGAGCGAGCAGTACTTC. Translating gives CATSTRWDRGPQSEQYF.

The chain carries TRBV30 and TRBJ1-1, with a weak D call TRBD1 (5 bases). Germline CDR1 is GTSNPN and CDR2 is SVGIG (reference sequence). The CDR3 length is 13 residues. Trimming removed 2 bases from V and 5 bases from J, with 12 bases in between. The CDR3 region is CAWSPTWGTEAFF. The CDR3 bases are TGTGCCTGGAGTCCCACTTGGGGGACTGAAGCTTTCTTT.

The V call is TRBV14, the J call TRBJ2-5; 8 nucleotides match TRBD1. Germline V lookup: CDR1 SGHDN, CDR2 FVKESK. J gave up 1 base and V 6 bases, and 10 bases lay outside the gene matches. The length of the CDR3 is 16 residues. Written as DNA, the CDR3 is TGTGCCAGCAGTCCCAAGGGGACAGGTATCCAAGAGACCCAGTACTTC. It yields the protein CASSPKGTGIQETQYF.

The chain employs TRBV2 and TRBJ2-7, with a tentative D call TRBD1 (5 bases). Germline CDR1 is SNHLY and CDR2 is FYNNEI. Trimming removed 6 bases at V and 5 bases at J, with 17 bases between. The CDR3 loop spans 14 amino acids. DNA of the CDR3: TGTGCCAGCAGGGACCATCCAGGGTCCAACGAGCAGTACTTC. Translated: CASRDHPGSNEQYF.

This sequence joins TRBV9 and TRBJ2-1; 13 bases are shared with TRBD2. Germline CDR1 is SGDLS and CDR2 is YYNGEE. V was pared by 3 bases and J by 3 bases, with 3 bases of the junction left unmatched. The CDR3 loop spans 16 amino acids. The CDR3 is CASSATSGGVYNEQFF. The CDR3 DNA reads TGTGCCAGCAGCGCCACTAGCGGGGGGGTCTACAATGAGCAGTTCTTC. The variable domain in full, with the rest retrieved from reference TRBV9 and TRBJ2-1, is DSGVTQTPKHLITATGQRVTLRCSPRSGDLSVYWYQQSLDQGLQFLIQYYNGEERAKGNILERFSAQQFPDLHSELNLSSLELGDSALYFCASSATSGGVYNEQFFGPGTRLTVL.

This chain joins TRBV13 and TRBJ2-7; possibly TRBD1 or TRBD2 for D (5 bases each). The CDR3 totals 12 residues. Germline-derived CDR1 and CDR2 are PRHDT and FYEKMQ (reference sequence). V dropped 3 bases and J dropped 6 bases, with 9 bases sitting between them. The CDR3 region is CASSFQGREQYF. The CDR3 DNA is TGTGCCAGCAGCTTTCAGGGACGCGAGCAGTACTTC.

V gene TRBV12-3 or TRBV12-4 combines with J gene TRBJ2-7; D assignment may be TRBD1 or TRBD2 (5 bases each). V lost 6 bases to trimming and J lost 5 bases, with 14 bases between them. This CDR3 spans 13 amino acids. CDR3 nucleotide sequence: TGTGCCAGCAGGGGGACGAAAGGGAACGAGCAGTACTTC. Translating it yields CASRGTKGNEQYF.

This clone was seen only once. This sequence joins TRBV9 and TRBJ2-7, with D tentatively TRBD2 (5 bases). Germline V gene lookup returns CDR1 SGDLS and CDR2 YYNGEE. The CDR3 loop spans 14 amino acids. Trimming took off 4 bases at V and 0 bases at J, with 11 bases between the two ends. CDR3 DNA sequence: TGTGCCAGCAGCAGAGGGATCAACTCCTACGAGCAGTACTTC. Amino acid sequence: CASSRGINSYEQYF.

The V and J genes are TRBV4-3 and TRBJ2-7, with a tentative D call TRBD1 (6 bases). The CDR3 sequence is 14 residues long. Trimming cost V 1 base and J 3 bases, with 10 bases left between them. CDR1 and CDR2 (germline): LGHNA, YSLEER. CDR3: CASSQGTAFYEQYF. CDR3 nucleotides: TGCGCCAGCAGCCAAGGGACAGCTTTCTACGAGCAGTACTTC.

J is TRBJ2-3 and V is TRBV6-4; 11 bases agree with TRBD1. V shed 6 bases, J shed 1 base, and the junction held 3 bases outside the gene matches. This CDR3 is built from 15 residues. CDR1 MRHNA and CDR2 SNTAGT come from the germline V gene. CDR3 sequence: CASSRTGGGTDTQYF. CDR3 sequence (DNA): TGTGCCAGCAGCCGGACAGGGGGCGGCACAGATACGCAGTATTTT.

CDR3 bases: TGTGCCAGCAGCGGGACAGGAGGGGGAGAGACCCAGTACTTC. This codes for CASSGTGGGETQYF. The chain uses TRBV9 and TRBJ2-5; tentative D call: TRBD1 (7 bases). V gave up 3 bases and J gave up 4 bases, with 13 bases separating them. Germline V gene data show CDR1 as SGDLS and CDR2 as YYNGEE. The CDR3 runs 14 residues.

This sequence joins TRBV4-2 and TRBJ1-4, with D perhaps matching TRBD1 (6 bases). The CDR3 spans 15 residues. CDR1 is LGHNA and CDR2 is YNFKEQ in the germline V gene. The V gene lost 1 base and the J gene lost 7 bases, with 13 bases spanning the gap. CDR3 coding DNA: TGTGCCAGCAGCCAAGGTGCAGGGGACCTTGAAAAACTGTTTTTT. It encodes CASSQGAGDLEKLFF.

This rearrangement joins TRBV28 to TRBJ1-5, with a possible D match to TRBD1 (6 bases). Between the trimmed V and J ends, which lost 5 bases and 5 bases, there was a span of 16 bases. The CDR3 has 15 amino acids. Looked up from germline, CDR1 is MDHEN and CDR2 is SYDVKM. DNA of the CDR3: TGTGCCAGCAGTCCCACAGGGTTGGGGGATCAGCCCCAGCATTTT. Its protein product is CASSPTGLGDQPQHF.

The chain uses TRBV4-3 and TRBJ2-1; D not resolved. There are 17 residues in the CDR3. V was clipped by 0 bases and J by 0 bases, with 12 bases between them. CDR1 and CDR2 from the germline V gene are LGHNA and YSLEER. CDR3 amino acids: CASSQEPAYSSYNEQFF. CDR3 nucleotide sequence: TGCGCCAGCAGCCAAGAGCCGGCTTATAGCTCCTACAATGAGCAGTTCTTC.

V is TRBV25-1 and J is TRBJ2-3; D is uncertain. V dropped 4 bases and J dropped 2 bases, with 16 bases sitting between them. This CDR3 spans 16 amino acids. Germline V gene data show CDR1 as MGHDK and CDR2 as SYGVNS. The CDR3 DNA is TGTGCCAGCAGTGCAACATCCGGGCCCATCACAGATACGCAGTATTTT. As protein: CASSATSGPITDTQYF.

This chain uses TRBV7-8 with TRBJ2-5; D is possibly TRBD1 (5 bases). V gave up 8 bases and J gave up 3 bases, with 16 bases separating them. Germline V CDR1 and CDR2: SGHVS, FQNEAQ. The CDR3 runs to 14 residues. The CDR3, as DNA: TGTGCCAGCCTATCCCAGGGTTGGGAAGAGACCCAGTACTTC. This translates into CASLSQGWEETQYF.

The chain recombines TRBV9 with TRBJ2-7; 8 nucleotides agree with TRBD2. CDR3 length equals 14 residues. Germline trimming cut 4 bases from V and 0 bases from J; bases unmatched to any gene: 3. Per germline, CDR1 SGDLS and CDR2 YYNGEE. The CDR3 region has the DNA TGTGCCAGCAGCCTAAGCGGGGGCTCCTACGAGCAGTACTTC. Its protein product is CASSLSGGSYEQYF.

This clone has only one observation. The V call is TRBV13, the J call TRBJ2-2; D not certain. CDR1 is PRHDT and CDR2 is FYEKMQ in the germline V gene (reference sequence). Trimming shortened V by 0 bases and J by 5 bases, and 13 bases separated the two germline ends. The CDR3 sequence is 16 residues long. The CDR3 bases are TGTGCCAGCAGCTTAGGGGTCCGTTGGCGTACCGGGGAGCTGTTTTTT. It yields the protein CASSLGVRWRTGELFF. Drawing the rest from reference TRBV13 and TRBJ2-2, the complete variable domain is AAGVIQSPRHLIKEKRETATLKCYPIPRHDTVYWYQQGPGQDPQFLISFYEKMQSDKGSIPDRFSAQQFSDYHSELNMSSLELGDSALYFCASSLGVRWRTGELFFGEGSRLTVL.

The sample holds a few counts of this clone. The V gene is TRBV11-3, the J gene TRBJ2-1; 12 bases align to TRBD1. In germline, CDR1 is SGHNT, CDR2 YENEEA. The J segment lost 5 bases and the V segment lost 4 bases, leaving 12 bases of the junction unmatched. The CDR3 loop spans 18 amino acids. The CDR3 region is CASSSAIIGTGGNNEQFF. The CDR3 bases are TGTGCCAGCAGCTCCGCCATAATCGGGACAGGGGGCAACAATGAGCAGTTCTTC.

CDR3 sequence (DNA): TGTGCCAGCAGTAGATTACTAGCGGGGGGGTTGGAGACCCAGTACTTC. Protein: CASSRLLAGGLETQYF. The chain carries TRBV28 and TRBJ2-5; 13 bases line up with TRBD2. The CDR3 has 16 residues. Germline lookup yields CDR1 MDHEN and CDR2 SYDVKM. J lost 5 bases, V lost 5 bases, and 8 bases had no gene match.

V is TRBV27 and J is TRBJ1-4; 7 bases line up with TRBD1. This CDR3 contains 16 residues. V was pared by 0 bases and J by 5 bases, with 6 bases of the junction left unmatched. Germline-derived CDR1 and CDR2 are MNHEY and SMNVEV (reference sequence). CDR3 sequence: CASSLSLTGINEKLFF. The CDR3 DNA reads as TGTGCCAGCAGTTTATCGCTGACAGGGATAAATGAAAAACTGTTTTTT.

A few counts support this clone. The chain recombines TRBV6-4 with TRBJ2-1, with TRBD2 identical over 11 bases. V dropped 0 bases and J dropped 6; count of bases not matched to a gene: 1. This CDR3 has 15 residues. Germline lookup yields CDR1 MRHNA and CDR2 SNTAGT. CDR3 loop: CASSDSSGGANEQFF. CDR3 in DNA: TGTGCCAGCAGTGACTCTAGCGGGGGGGCCAATGAGCAGTTCTTC.

The chain recombines TRBV27 with TRBJ1-2, with D possibly being TRBD1 (6 bases). Germline V gives CDR1 MNHEY, CDR2 SMNVEV (reference sequence). V lost 6 bases and J lost 6, with 8 bases in between. This CDR3 spans 11 amino acids. The CDR3 sequence is CASRRGNGYTF. Here the CDR3 DNA reads TGTGCCAGCAGAAGGGGGAATGGCTACACCTTC.

The chain carries TRBV4-2 and TRBJ2-7, with 8 bases that match TRBD1. J gave up 8 bases and V 1 base, and 10 bases lay outside the gene matches. Germline CDR1 LGHNA, CDR2 YNFKEQ. The CDR3 sequence is 15 residues long. CDR3 DNA: TGTGCCAGCAGCCAAGGAGAGGTGGCAGGGGGCAAGCAGTACTTC. Translating it yields CASSQGEVAGGKQYF.

This rearrangement joins TRBV14 to TRBJ2-7; D ambiguous. The CDR3 extends over 12 amino acids. Trimming shortened V by 4 bases and J by 3 bases, and 7 bases separated the two germline ends. Germline CDR1 reads SGHDN; CDR2 reads FVKESK. The CDR3 nucleotides are TGTGCCAGCAGCCCACATAACTACGAGCAGTACTTC. Protein sequence: CASSPHNYEQYF.

This rearrangement joins TRBV5-8 to TRBJ2-1; D not resolved. This CDR3 has 14 amino acids. V gave up 0 bases and J gave up 2 bases, with 6 bases separating them. CDR1 SGHTS and CDR2 YDEGEE come from the germline V gene. The CDR3 coding sequence is TGTGCCAGCAGCTTGGGCAGGACCTACAATGAGCAGTTCTTC. Its translation is CASSLGRTYNEQFF.

J is TRBJ1-1 and V is TRBV2, with D tentatively TRBD1 (5 bases). V lost 7 bases, J lost 10 bases, and 10 bases lay in between. Germline CDR1 is SNHLY and CDR2 is FYNNEI. The CDR3 spans 10 residues. CDR3 nucleotides: TGTGCCAGCATTGGGGGTGGAGCTTTCTTT. This codes for CASIGGGAFF. Full variable domain (remainder filled in from reference TRBV2 and TRBJ1-1): EPEVTQTPSHQVTQMGQEVILRCVPISNHLYFYWYRQILGQKVEFLVSFYNNEISEKSEIFDDQFSVERPDGSNFTLKIRSTKLEDSAMYFCASIGGGAFFGQGTRLTVV.

V and J are TRBV11-3 and TRBJ1-1; the D gene is possibly TRBD1 (5 bases). The CDR3 length is 11 residues. V lost 6 bases to trimming and J lost 6 bases, with 8 bases between them. The germline V gene has CDR1 SGHNT and CDR2 YENEEA. The CDR3 sequence is CASSMGPEAFF. The CDR3 DNA is TGTGCCAGCAGTATGGGACCTGAAGCTTTCTTT.

In its sample, this clone was seen a few times. J is TRBJ2-1 and V is TRBV2; 8 bases map to TRBD2. This CDR3 has 14 residues. Germline CDR1 and CDR2: SNHLY and FYNNEI. V shed 6 bases and J 5 bases; nucleotides not matched to a gene: 6. The CDR3 protein is CASRGGGINNEQFF. The CDR3 region has the DNA TGTGCCAGCAGGGGCGGGGGGATTAACAATGAGCAGTTCTTC.